The 7 T cell receptor beta chains reported below all come from one sample, sequenced in a study of fetal regulatory T cell absence and autoimmunity (TCRdb year 2017). Receptor amplification or capture employed the immunoSEQ multiplex PCR assay. What TCRdb holds here is the immuneACCESS table cut down to in-frame rearrangements. Part of the clones is not present; checked against another copy, under half of the missing clones reflect an unresolved V gene, and the others are unexplained. In all, the sample holds more than 90,000 clones, and 60% to 80% of those were seen once. The top ten clonotypes cover 2% of the sample. Sequencing was performed on pancreas tissue. These receptors were collected from a male donor with IPEX syndrome.

This clone was seen more than once but under ten times. This rearrangement joins TRBV6-4 to TRBJ1-6; D is undetermined. The CDR3 totals 13 residues. Per germline, CDR1 MRHNA and CDR2 SNTAGT. Trimming shortened V by 3 bases and J by 12 bases, and 12 bases separated the two germline ends. The CDR3 bases are TGTGCCAGCAGTGAAGGAGGGAAAGGACCCCTCCACTTT. Its protein is CASSEGGKGPLHF.

V is TRBV4-1 and J is TRBJ2-7, with TRBD1 identical over 7 bases. Germline CDR1 reads MGHRA; CDR2 reads YSYEKL. This CDR3 is built from 14 residues. V trimming: 2 bases; J trimming: 1 base; junction bases outside the gene matches: 2. CDR3 coding DNA: TGCGCCAGCAGCCAAAGGACAGGATCCTACGAGCAGTACTTC. This translates into CASSQRTGSYEQYF.

This chain connects TRBV19 to TRBJ2-2; possibly TRBD2 for D (5 bases). Trimming pared 1 base from V and 6 bases from J, leaving 12 bases between. The germline V gene encodes CDR1 LNHDA and CDR2 SQIVND (reference sequence). The CDR3 runs to 15 residues. The CDR3 DNA sequence: TGTGCCAGTAGTATAGTTCGGAGGAGTTCCGGGGAGCTGTTTTTT. It encodes CASSIVRRSSGELFF.

This clone has more than one count but fewer than ten. This chain joins TRBV29-1 and TRBJ1-2; D uncertain. Germline CDR1 reads SQVTM; CDR2 reads ANQGSEA. V shed 6 bases and J shed 9 bases, with 8 bases lying between them. The CDR3 contains 9 residues. The CDR3 region is CSVGSSYTF. The CDR3, as DNA: TGCAGCGTGGGTAGCAGCTACACCTTC.

V is TRBV10-1 and J is TRBJ1-4; 7 positions agree with TRBD1. From germline, CDR1 is WNHNN and CDR2 SYGVQD (reference sequence). This CDR3 contains 16 residues. Trimming at V came to 4 bases and at J to 6 bases, leaving 11 bases not matched to a gene. DNA of the CDR3: TGCGCCAGCAGTGCCCCTACCGGGACAGAGCATGAAAAACTGTTTTTT. Translation gives CASSAPTGTEHEKLFF.

This chain uses TRBV30 with TRBJ2-1, with D unresolved. Trimming took 0 bases from V and 2 from J, leaving 14 bases between them. This CDR3 is built from 16 residues. The germline V gene has CDR1 GTSNPN and CDR2 SVGIG (reference sequence). DNA for the CDR3: TGTGCCTGGAGTGTAGCCACAATACTACCCTACAATGAGCAGTTCTTC. Protein product: CAWSVATILPYNEQFF. Filled out from reference TRBV30 and TRBJ2-1, the complete variable domain reads SQTIHQWPATLVQPVGSPLSLECTVEGTSNPNLYWYRQAAGRGLQLLFYSVGIGQISSEVPQNLSASRPQDRQFILSSKKLLLSDSGFYLCAWSVATILPYNEQFFGPGTRLTVL.

This chain uses TRBV6-4 with TRBJ2-1, with D unclear. Trimming stripped 0 bases from V and 0 bases from J, with 9 bases between. In germline, CDR1 is MRHNA, CDR2 SNTAGT. This CDR3 is built from 16 residues. The chain's CDR3 is CASSDSGQRSYNEQFF. CDR3 DNA sequence: TGTGCCAGCAGTGACTCAGGGCAGCGCTCCTACAATGAGCAGTTCTTC.